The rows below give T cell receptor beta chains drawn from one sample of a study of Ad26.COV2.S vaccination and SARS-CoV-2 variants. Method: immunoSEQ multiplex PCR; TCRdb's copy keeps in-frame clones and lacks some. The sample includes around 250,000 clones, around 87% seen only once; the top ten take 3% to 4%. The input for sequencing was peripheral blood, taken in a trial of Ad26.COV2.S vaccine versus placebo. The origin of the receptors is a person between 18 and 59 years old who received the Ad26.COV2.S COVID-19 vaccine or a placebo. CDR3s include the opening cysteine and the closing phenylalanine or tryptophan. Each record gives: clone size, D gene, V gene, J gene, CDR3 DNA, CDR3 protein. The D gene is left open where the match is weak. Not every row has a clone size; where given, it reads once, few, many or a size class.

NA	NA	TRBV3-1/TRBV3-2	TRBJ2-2	TGTGCCAGCAGCCAAGATCGTCCCAAGGAGCGTGGGGACACCGGGGAGCTGTTTTTT	CASSQDRPKERGDTGELFF
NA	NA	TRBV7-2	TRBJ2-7	TGTGCCAGCAGCTTGGATCGCGGGACAGAAGAGCAGTACTTC	CASSLDRGTEEQYF
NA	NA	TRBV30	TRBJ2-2	TGTGCCTGGAGTACCCCCGGGGAGCTGTTTTTT	CAWSTPGELFF
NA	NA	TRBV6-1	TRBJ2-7	TGTGCCAGCAGTGACAGGGTCCCCTACGAGCAGTACTTC	CASSDRVPYEQYF
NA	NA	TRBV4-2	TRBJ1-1	TGTGCCAGCAGCCAAGAAGGGGACTTCGGGATCGCTGAAGCTTTCTTT	CASSQEGDFGIAEAFF
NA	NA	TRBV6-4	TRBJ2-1	TGTGCCAGCAGTGATGTTCCCTACAATGAGCAGTTCTTC	CASSDVPYNEQFF
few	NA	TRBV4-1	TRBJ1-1	TGCGCCAGCAGCCAACCACCTCGGGGTTGGACTGAAGCTTTCTTT	CASSQPPRGWTEAFF
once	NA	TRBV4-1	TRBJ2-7	TGCGCCAGCAGCCCTCTCGGAGCTACCCCTTTGCAGTACTTC	CASSPLGATPLQYF
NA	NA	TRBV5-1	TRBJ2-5	TGCGCCAGCAGCTTGGCCACAGGGCGGCAAGAGACCCAGTACTTC	CASSLATGRQETQYF
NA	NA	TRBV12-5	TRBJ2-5	TGTGCTAGTGGGGTCGGGACCTTACAAGAGACCCAGTACTTC	CASGVGTLQETQYF
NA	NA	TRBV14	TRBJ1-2	TGTGCCAGCAGCCAAGATCTTGCAGGAACCTTCGGGGGCTACACCTTC	CASSQDLAGTFGGYTF
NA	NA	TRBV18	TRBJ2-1	TGTGCCAGCTCACCCCTACAGGACAATGAGCAGTTCTTC	CASSPLQDNEQFF
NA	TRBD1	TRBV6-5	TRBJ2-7	TGTGCCAGCAGGTGGGACAGGGGTGCCGAGCAGTACTTC	CASRWDRGAEQYF
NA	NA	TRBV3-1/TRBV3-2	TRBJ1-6	TGTGCCAGCAGCCAAGGCAGGGGCGATTCACCCCTCCACTTT	CASSQGRGDSPLHF
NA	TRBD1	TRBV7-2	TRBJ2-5	TGTGCCAGCAGCATACTCGGGACAGGGAAAGAGACCCAGTACTTC	CASSILGTGKETQYF
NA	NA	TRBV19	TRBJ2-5	TGTGCCAGTAGTGGCCGTGGGGGGCCCCGGGAGACCCAGTACTTC	CASSGRGGPRETQYF
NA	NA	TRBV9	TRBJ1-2	TGTGCCAGCAGCGTAGCGTTGGGAGCCATTGGGGGCTACACCTTC	CASSVALGAIGGYTF
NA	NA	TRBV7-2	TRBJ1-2	TGTGCCAGCAGCTCCCCTTATAACTATGGCTACACCTTC	CASSSPYNYGYTF
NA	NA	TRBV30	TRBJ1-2	TGTGCCTGGACCCAGACTCAGGGAAGGGACCGTAACTATGGCTACACCTTC	CAWTQTQGRDRNYGYTF
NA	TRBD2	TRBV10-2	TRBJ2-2	TGCGCCAGCCGGGGACTAGCGGGAGCGAACACCGGGGAGCTGTTTTTT	CASRGLAGANTGELFF
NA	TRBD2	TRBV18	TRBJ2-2	TGTGCCAGCTCACCTAGCGGGATGAACACCGGGGAGCTGTTTTTT	CASSPSGMNTGELFF
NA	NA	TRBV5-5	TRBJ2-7	TGTGCCAGCAGCTTAACTTCATCCTACGAGCAGTACTTC	CASSLTSSYEQYF
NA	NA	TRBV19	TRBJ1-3	TGTGCCAGTAGTATAAATGCAGCCTCTGGAAACACCATATATTTT	CASSINAASGNTIYF
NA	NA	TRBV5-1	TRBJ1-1	TGCGCCAGCAGCTTCACGGGTATGAACACTGAAGCTTTCTTT	CASSFTGMNTEAFF
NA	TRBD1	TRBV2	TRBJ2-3	TGTGCCACCAGGGGGACAGGTAACACAGATACGCAGTATTTT	CATRGTGNTDTQYF
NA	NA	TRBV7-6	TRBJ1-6	TGTGCCAGCAGCCCGGGCGCGGGTTCCTCACCCCTCCACTTT	CASSPGAGSSPLHF
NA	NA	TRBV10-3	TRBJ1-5	TGTGCCATCAGTGAGTGGGGAGGAGGGAGCAATCAGCCCCAGCATTTT	CAISEWGGGSNQPQHF
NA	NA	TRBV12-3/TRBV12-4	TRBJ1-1	TGTGCCAGCAGTTTAAATACGGATGAAGCTTTCTTT	CASSLNTDEAFF
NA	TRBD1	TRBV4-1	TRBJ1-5	TGCGCCAGCAGTCAAAACCAGGGGGGCAATCAGCCCCAGCATTTT	CASSQNQGGNQPQHF
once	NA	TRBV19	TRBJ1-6	TGTGCCAGTAGTATCATACCGGGGGGGTATTCACCCCTCCACTTT	CASSIIPGGYSPLHF
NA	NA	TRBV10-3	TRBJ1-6	TGTGCCATCAGTCAGGAACAGGCTTATAATTCACCCCTCCACTTT	CAISQEQAYNSPLHF
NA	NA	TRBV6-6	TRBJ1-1	TGTGCCAGCAGTTACGTGACAGGGAACACTGAAGCTTTCTTT	CASSYVTGNTEAFF
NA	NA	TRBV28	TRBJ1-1	TGTGCCAGCAGTTTAAATAGCCCTGAAGCTTTCTTT	CASSLNSPEAFF
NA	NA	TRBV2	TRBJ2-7	TGTGCCAGCAGTGACCGGGGCTACGAGCAGTACTTC	CASSDRGYEQYF
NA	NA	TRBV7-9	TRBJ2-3	TGTGCCAGCAGCTTATATAGTTTAGGTCGCGCAGATACGCAGTATTTT	CASSLYSLGRADTQYF
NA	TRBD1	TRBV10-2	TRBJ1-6	TGCGCCAGCTCCGGGACAGGGGGCGGTAATTCACCCCTCCACTTT	CASSGTGGGNSPLHF
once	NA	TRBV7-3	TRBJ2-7	TGTGCCAGCAGCCCTAGGTTACGGGGCGAGCAGTACTTC	CASSPRLRGEQYF
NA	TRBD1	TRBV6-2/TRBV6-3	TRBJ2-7	TGTGCCAGCAGTAGGGGACAGGTATCCTACGAGCAGTACTTC	CASSRGQVSYEQYF
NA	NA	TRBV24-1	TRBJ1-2	TGTGCCACCAGTGATTCCAGTAGGACAGCCGGCTACACCTTC	CATSDSSRTAGYTF
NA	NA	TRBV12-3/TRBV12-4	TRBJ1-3	TGTGCCAGCAGTGGGGACCGTGGAAACACCATATATTTT	CASSGDRGNTIYF
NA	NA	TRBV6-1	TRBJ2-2	TGTGCCAGCAGTGAACTGTCCCCGGGAACCGGGGAGCTGTTTTTT	CASSELSPGTGELFF
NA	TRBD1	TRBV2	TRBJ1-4	TGTGCCAGCCAGGGACAGCGTAATGAAAAACTGTTTTTT	CASQGQRNEKLFF
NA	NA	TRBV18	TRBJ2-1	TGTGCCAGCTCTCCCTCGAGTGGGACAGAGCAGTTCTTC	CASSPSSGTEQFF
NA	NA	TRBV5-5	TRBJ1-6	TGTGCCAGCAGCTCCTACGGCCAAAATTCACCCCTCCACTTT	CASSSYGQNSPLHF
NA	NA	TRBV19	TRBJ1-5	TGTGCCAGTAGTACTGGACAGAACAATCAGCCCCAGCATTTT	CASSTGQNNQPQHF
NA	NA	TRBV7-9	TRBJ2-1	TGTGCCAGCAGCTCTCGACTAAAGGAGCAGTTCTTC	CASSSRLKEQFF
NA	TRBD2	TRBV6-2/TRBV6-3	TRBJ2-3	TGTGCCAGCAGTTACCCCACACGCTTAAGCGGGGGACGCACAGATACGCAGTATTTT	CASSYPTRLSGGRTDTQYF
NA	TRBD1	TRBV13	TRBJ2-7	TGTGCCAGCAGCTCGCGGACAGGGACCTACGAGCAGTACTTC	CASSSRTGTYEQYF
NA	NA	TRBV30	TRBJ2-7	TGTGCCTGGAGGGCCACAGGAGCTTGGGGGTACGGGCAGTACTTC	CAWRATGAWGYGQYF
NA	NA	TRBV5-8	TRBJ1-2	TGTGCCAGCAGTCCCCCGGGACACGATGGCTACACCTTC	CASSPPGHDGYTF
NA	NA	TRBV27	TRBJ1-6	TGTGCCAGCAGTGAAGGGTTCTATAATTCACCCCTCCACTTT	CASSEGFYNSPLHF
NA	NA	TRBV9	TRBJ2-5	TGTGCCAGCAGCGCCAGCGAGACCCAGTACTTC	CASSASETQYF
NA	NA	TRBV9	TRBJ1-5	TGTGCCAGCAGCGCAGGTGGACAGCCTGGCAATCAGCCCCAGCATTTT	CASSAGGQPGNQPQHF
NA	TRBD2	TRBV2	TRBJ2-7	TGTGCCAGCAGGGGACTAGCGGGTTACCACGAGCAGTACTTC	CASRGLAGYHEQYF
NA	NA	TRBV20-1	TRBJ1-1	TGCAGTGCTAGTCCTGGGGACACTGAAGCTTTCTTT	CSASPGDTEAFF
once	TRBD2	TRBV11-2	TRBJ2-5	TGTGCCAGCAGCCACTTCCCCCCCCTCGGGAGGGAGACCCAGTACTTC	CASSHFPPLGRETQYF
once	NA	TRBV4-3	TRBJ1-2	TGCGCCAGCAGCAAGAGCGACCTACATCATGGCTACACCTTC	CASSKSDLHHGYTF